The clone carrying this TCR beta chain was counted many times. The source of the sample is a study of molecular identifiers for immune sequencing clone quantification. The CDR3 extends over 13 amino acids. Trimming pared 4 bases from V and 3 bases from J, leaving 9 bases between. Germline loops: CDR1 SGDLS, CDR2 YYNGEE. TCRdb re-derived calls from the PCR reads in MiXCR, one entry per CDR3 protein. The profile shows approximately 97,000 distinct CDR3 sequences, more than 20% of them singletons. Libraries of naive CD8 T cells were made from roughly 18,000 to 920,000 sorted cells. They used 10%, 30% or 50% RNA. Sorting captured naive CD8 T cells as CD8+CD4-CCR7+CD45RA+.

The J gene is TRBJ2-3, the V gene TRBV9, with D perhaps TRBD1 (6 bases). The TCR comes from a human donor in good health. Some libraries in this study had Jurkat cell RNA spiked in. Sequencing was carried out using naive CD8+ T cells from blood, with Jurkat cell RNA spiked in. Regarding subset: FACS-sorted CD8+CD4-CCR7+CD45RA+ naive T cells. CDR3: CASSYTGTDTQYF. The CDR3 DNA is TGTGCCAGCAGCTATACAGGGACAGATACGCAGTATTTT.